This T cell receptor beta chain was captured in a study of cytomegalovirus exposure and HLA in healthy donors. V dropped 2 bases and J dropped 7; count of bases not matched to a gene: 3. The CDR3 spans 13 residues. From germline, CDR1 is GTSNPN and CDR2 SVGIG (reference sequence). The PCR made use of 60 Vbeta and 13 Jbeta primers. Sequenced by immunoSEQ multiplex PCR; TCRdb stores in-frame clones only, minus some. The data show about 120,000 clones, around 79% seen once. This clonotype originated in a woman between 18 and 30 years old in good health and CMV-seronegative. The chain employs TRBV30 and TRBJ1-5; the match to TRBD1 covers 9 bases. The sequenced material came from PBMCs. This CDR3 is CAWSMTGGQPQHF. The CDR3 DNA sequence: TGTGCCTGGAGTATGACAGGGGGACAGCCCCAGCATTTT.